The sequence of this T cell receptor (beta chain) was determined in a study of T-cell memory formation after mild COVID-19. Study results and caveats: Pre-infection memory contained some responding clones, which suggested that cross-reactive memory had joined.

Points on this clonotype: The antigen is unknown.

CDR1 SGHKS and CDR2 YYEKEE come from the germline V gene (reference sequence). The V end lost 3 bases, the J end lost 6 bases, and 12 bases lay between the germline ends. The CDR3 contains 14 residues. TCRdb independently ran MiXCR on the 5' RACE reads; one entry per CDR3 protein. This table has 450,000 to 650,000 distinct CDR3 sequences, roughly 18% appearing once. This clonotype was sampled from an adult woman who had mild COVID-19 (a few samples of this study predate the infection). Cell type and time point are not known. This sequence joins TRBV5-5 and TRBJ2-2; no clear D. What was sequenced was PBMCs or a T cell subset sorted from them (not recorded which). CDR3 bases: TGTGCCAGCAGCTGGGAATGGTCCGCCGGGGAGCTGTTTTTT. Its protein is CASSWEWSAGELFF.